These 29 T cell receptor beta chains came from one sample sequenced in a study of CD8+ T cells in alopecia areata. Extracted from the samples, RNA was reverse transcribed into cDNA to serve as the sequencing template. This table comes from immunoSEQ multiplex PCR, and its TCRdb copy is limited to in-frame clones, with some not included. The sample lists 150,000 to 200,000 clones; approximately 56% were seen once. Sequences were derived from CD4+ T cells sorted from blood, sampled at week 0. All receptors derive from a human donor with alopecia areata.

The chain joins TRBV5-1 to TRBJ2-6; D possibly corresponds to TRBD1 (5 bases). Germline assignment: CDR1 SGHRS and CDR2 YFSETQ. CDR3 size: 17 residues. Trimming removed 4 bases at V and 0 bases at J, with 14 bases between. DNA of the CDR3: TGCGCCAGCAGCCTGACAGTTCCTGGCTCTGGGGCCAACGTCCTGACTTTC. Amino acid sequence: CASSLTVPGSGANVLTF.

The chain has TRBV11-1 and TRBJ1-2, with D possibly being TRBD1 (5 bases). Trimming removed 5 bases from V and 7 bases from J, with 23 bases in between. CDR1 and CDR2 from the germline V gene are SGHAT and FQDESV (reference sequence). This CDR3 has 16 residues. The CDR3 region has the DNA TGTGCCAGCAGCGCCGGCCTGGTGGGACTCTATGGTGGCTACACCTTC. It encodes CASSAGLVGLYGGYTF.

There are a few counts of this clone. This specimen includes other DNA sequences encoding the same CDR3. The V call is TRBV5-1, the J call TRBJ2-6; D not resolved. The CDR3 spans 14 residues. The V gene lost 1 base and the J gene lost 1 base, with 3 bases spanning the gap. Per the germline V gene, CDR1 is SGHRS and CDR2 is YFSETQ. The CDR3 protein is CASSLYSGANVLTF. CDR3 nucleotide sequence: TGCGCCAGCAGCTTGTATTCTGGGGCCAACGTCCTGACTTTC.

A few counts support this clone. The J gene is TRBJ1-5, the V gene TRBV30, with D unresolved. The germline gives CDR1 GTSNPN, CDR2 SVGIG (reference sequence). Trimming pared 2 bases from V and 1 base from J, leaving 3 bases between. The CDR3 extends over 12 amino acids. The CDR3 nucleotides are TGTGCCTGGAGTCCCAGCAATCAGCCCCAGCATTTT. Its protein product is CAWSPSNQPQHF.

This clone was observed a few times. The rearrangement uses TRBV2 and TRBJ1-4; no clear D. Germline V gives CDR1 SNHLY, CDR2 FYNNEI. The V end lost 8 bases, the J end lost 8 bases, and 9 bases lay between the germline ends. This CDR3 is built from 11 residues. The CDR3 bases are TGTGCCAGCGTCTTCCGGGAAAAACTGTTTTTT. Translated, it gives CASVFREKLFF.

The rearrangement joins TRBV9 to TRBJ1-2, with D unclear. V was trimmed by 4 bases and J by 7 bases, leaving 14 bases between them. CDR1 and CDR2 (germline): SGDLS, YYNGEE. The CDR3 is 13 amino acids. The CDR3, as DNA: TGTGCCAGCAGCACTACTTTGAAGGGTGGCTACACCTTC. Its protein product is CASSTTLKGGYTF.

As DNA, the CDR3 is TGTGCCACCAGCAGAGATTTGGGCAGGGGGACAGGGGCCAACGTCCTGACTTTC. This encodes CATSRDLGRGTGANVLTF. The rearrangement uses TRBV15 and TRBJ2-6; 7 bases fit TRBD1. From germline, CDR1 is LNHNV and CDR2 YYDKDF (reference sequence). The CDR3 spans 18 residues. Germline trimming cut 0 bases from V and 4 bases from J; bases unmatched to any gene: 9.

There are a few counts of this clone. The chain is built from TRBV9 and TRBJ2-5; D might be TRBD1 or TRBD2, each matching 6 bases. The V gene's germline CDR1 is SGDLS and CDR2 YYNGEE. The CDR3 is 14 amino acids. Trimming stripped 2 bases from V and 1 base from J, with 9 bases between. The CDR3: CASSVGGAQETQYF. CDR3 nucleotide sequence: TGTGCCAGCAGCGTGGGGGGCGCCCAAGAGACCCAGTACTTC.

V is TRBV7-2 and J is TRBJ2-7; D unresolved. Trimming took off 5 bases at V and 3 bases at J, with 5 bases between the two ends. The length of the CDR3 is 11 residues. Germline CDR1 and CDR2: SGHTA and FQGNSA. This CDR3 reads CASSRVYEQYF. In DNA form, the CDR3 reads TGTGCCAGCAGCCGCGTCTACGAGCAGTACTTC. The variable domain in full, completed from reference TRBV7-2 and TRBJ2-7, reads GAGVSQSPSNKVTEKGKDVELRCDPISGHTALYWYRQSLGQGLEFLIYFQGNSAPDKSGLPSDRFSAERTGGSVSTLTIQRTQQEDSAVYLCASSRVYEQYFGPGTRLTVT.

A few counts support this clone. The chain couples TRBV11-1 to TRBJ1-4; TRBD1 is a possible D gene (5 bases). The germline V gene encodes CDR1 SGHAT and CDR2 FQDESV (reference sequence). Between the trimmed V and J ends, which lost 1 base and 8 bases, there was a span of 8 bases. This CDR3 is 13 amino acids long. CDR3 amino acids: CASSLGQREKLFF. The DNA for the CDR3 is TGTGCCAGCAGCTTAGGACAGCGCGAAAAACTGTTTTTT.

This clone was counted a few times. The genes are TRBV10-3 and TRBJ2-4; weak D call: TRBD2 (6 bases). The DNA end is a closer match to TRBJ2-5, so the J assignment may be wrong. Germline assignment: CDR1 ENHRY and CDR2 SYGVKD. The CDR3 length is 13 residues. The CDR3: CAISVAGSGTQYF. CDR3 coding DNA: TGTGCCATCAGTGTAGCCGGTAGCGGGACCCAGTACTTC.

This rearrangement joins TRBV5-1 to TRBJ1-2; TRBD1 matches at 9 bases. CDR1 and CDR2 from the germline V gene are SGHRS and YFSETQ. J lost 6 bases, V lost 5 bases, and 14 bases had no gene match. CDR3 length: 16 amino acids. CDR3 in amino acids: CASRPGFLQGANGYTF. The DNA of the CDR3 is TGCGCCAGCAGGCCGGGATTTCTACAGGGGGCGAATGGCTACACCTTC. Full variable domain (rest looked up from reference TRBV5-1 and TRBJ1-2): KAGVTQTPRYLIKTRGQQVTLSCSPISGHRSVSWYQQTPGQGLQFLFEYFSETQRNKGNFPGRFSGRQFSNSRSEMNVSTLELGDSALYLCASRPGFLQGANGYTFGSGTRLTVV.

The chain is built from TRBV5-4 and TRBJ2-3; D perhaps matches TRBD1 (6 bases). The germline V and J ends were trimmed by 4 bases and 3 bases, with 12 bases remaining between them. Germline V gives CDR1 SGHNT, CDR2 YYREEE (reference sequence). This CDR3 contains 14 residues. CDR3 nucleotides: TGTGCCAGCAGCCAACAGGGAGTAACAGATACGCAGTATTTT. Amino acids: CASSQQGVTDTQYF.

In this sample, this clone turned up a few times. CDR3 in DNA: TGTGCCAGCAATAGCGGGGCAACCTACAATGAGCAGTTCTTC. Translating it yields CASNSGATYNEQFF. The chain has TRBV2 and TRBJ2-1; the match to TRBD2 covers 8 bases. Germline assignment: CDR1 SNHLY and CDR2 FYNNEI. The V segment lost 7 bases and the J segment 2 bases; nucleotides outside the gene matches: 4. This CDR3 has 14 amino acids. Based on the CDR3 plus reference TRBV2 and TRBJ2-1, the full variable domain is EPEVTQTPSHQVTQMGQEVILRCVPISNHLYFYWYRQILGQKVEFLVSFYNNEISEKSEIFDDQFSVERPDGSNFTLKIRSTKLEDSAMYFCASNSGATYNEQFFGPGTRLTVL.

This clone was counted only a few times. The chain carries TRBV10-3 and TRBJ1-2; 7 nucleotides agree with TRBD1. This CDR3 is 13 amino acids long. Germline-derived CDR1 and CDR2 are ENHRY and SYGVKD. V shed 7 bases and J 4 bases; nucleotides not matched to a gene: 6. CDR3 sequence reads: CAIKLTGLYGYTF. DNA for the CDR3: TGTGCCATCAAGTTGACAGGGCTCTATGGCTACACCTTC.

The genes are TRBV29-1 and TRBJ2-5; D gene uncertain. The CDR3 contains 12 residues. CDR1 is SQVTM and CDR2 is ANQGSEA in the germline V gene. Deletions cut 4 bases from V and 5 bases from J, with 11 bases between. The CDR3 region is CSVGWNGETQYF. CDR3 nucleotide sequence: TGCAGCGTTGGGTGGAACGGGGAGACCCAGTACTTC.

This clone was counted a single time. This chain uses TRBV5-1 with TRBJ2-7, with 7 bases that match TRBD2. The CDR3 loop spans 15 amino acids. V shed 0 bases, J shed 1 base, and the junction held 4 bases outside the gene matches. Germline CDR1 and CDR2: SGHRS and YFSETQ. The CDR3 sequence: CASSLGSGESYEQYF. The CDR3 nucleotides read TGCGCCAGCAGCTTGGGGAGCGGGGAATCCTACGAGCAGTACTTC. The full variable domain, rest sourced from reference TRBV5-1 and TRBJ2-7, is KAGVTQTPRYLIKTRGQQVTLSCSPISGHRSVSWYQQTPGQGLQFLFEYFSETQRNKGNFPGRFSGRQFSNSRSEMNVSTLELGDSALYLCASSLGSGESYEQYFGPGTRLTVT.

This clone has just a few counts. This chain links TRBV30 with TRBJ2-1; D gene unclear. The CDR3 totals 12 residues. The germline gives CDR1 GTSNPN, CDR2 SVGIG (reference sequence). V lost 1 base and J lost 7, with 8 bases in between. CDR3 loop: CAWSEVRNEQFF. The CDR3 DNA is TGTGCCTGGAGTGAGGTGAGGAATGAGCAGTTCTTC. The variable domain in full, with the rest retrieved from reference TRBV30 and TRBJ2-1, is SQTIHQWPATLVQPVGSPLSLECTVEGTSNPNLYWYRQAAGRGLQLLFYSVGIGQISSEVPQNLSASRPQDRQFILSSKKLLLSDSGFYLCAWSEVRNEQFFGPGTRLTVL.

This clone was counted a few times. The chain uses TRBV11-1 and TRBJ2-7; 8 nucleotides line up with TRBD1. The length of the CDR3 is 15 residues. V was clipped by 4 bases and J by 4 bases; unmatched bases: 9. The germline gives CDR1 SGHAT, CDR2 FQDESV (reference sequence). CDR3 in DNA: TGTGCCAGCAGCTCCCGGGACAGGTCGTCATACGAGCAGTACTTC. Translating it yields CASSSRDRSSYEQYF.

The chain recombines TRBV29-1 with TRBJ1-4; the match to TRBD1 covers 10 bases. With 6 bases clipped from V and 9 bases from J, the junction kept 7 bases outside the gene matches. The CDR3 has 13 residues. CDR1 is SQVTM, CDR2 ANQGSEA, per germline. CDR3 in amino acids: CSVPGTGVQKLFF. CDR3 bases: TGCAGCGTCCCCGGGACAGGGGTGCAAAAACTGTTTTTT.

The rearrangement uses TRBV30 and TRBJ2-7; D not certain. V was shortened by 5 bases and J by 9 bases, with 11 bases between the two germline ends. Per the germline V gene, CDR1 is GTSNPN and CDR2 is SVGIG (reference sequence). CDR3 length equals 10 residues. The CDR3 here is CAWGSLGQYF. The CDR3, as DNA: TGTGCCTGGGGTTCCCTGGGGCAGTACTTC.

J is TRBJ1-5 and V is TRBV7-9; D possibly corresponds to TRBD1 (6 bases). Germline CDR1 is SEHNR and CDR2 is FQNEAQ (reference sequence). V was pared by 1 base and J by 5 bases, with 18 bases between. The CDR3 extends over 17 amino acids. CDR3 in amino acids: CASSLDAVGQGYQPQHF. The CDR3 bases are TGTGCCAGCAGCTTAGATGCTGTGGGACAAGGATATCAGCCCCAGCATTTT.

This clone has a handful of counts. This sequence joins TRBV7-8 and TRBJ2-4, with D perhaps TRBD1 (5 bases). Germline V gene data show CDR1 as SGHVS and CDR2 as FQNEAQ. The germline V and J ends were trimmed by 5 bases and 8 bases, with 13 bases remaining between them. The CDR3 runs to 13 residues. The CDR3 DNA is TGTGCCAGCAGCCCGCCAGGGTCGGACATTCAGTACTTC. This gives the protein CASSPPGSDIQYF.

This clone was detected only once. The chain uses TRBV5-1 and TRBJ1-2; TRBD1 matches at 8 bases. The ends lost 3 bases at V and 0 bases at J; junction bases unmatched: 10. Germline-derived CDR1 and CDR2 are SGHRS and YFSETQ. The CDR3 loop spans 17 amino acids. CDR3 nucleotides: TGCGCCAGCAGCTCGGACAGGGTCGAAGACGCTAACTATGGCTACACCTTC. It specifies CASSSDRVEDANYGYTF.

The DNA for the CDR3 is TGTGCCAGCAGCCCGACTGGCGGGGGACGCCAGGATGAGCAGTTCTTC. The encoded protein is CASSPTGGGRQDEQFF. The genes are TRBV7-3 and TRBJ2-1; TRBD2 matches at 7 bases. This CDR3 region has 16 residues. Trimming cost V 5 bases and J 8 bases; bases outside gene matches: 15. Germline V gene data show CDR1 as SGHTA and CDR2 as FQGTGA.

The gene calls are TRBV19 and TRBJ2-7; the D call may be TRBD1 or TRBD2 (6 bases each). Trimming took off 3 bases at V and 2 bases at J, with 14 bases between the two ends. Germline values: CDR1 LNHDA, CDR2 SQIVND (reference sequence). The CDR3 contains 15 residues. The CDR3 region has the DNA TGTGCCAGTAGTATCTACAGGGAGGCGGCCTACGAGCAGTACTTC. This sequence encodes CASSIYREAAYEQYF.

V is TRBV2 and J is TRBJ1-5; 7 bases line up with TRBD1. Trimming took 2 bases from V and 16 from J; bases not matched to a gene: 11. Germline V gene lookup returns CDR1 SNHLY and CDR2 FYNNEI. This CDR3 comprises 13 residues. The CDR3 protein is CASSESEGASNHF. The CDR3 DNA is TGTGCCAGCAGTGAATCCGAGGGGGCCTCCAACCATTTT.

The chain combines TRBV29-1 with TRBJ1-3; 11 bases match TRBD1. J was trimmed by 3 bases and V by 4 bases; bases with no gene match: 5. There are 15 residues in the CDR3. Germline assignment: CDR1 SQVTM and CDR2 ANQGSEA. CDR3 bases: TGCAGCGTTGCCGGGACAGGGGGAGTTGGAAACACCATATATTTT. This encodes CSVAGTGGVGNTIYF.

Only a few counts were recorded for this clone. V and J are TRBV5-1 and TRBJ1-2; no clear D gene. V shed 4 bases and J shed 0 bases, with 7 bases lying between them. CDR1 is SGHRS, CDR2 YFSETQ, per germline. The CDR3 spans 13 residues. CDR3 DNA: TGCGCCAGCAGCCCTCGGTCTAACTATGGCTACACCTTC. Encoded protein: CASSPRSNYGYTF.